This T cell receptor beta chain was sequenced in a study of blood T cell repertoires in COVID-19. Study-level information: The analysed material was cDNA or gDNA that came from T cells, B-cell-depleted T cells, or PBMCs.

Libraries were prepared by immunoSEQ multiplex PCR; TCRdb keeps only in-frame clonotypes and omits some of them. The repertoire holds over 90,000 clones, roughly 90% seen once, with 17% in the top ten. The CDR3 is made up of 14 amino acids. Trimming removed 1 base from V and 4 bases from J; junction bases left unmatched: 3. Germline V gene sequence: CDR1 LGHDT, CDR2 YNNKEL (reference sequence). The sequencing sample was made of peripheral blood. The chain combines TRBV3-1 (or the pseudogene TRBV3-2) with TRBJ2-7; 8 nucleotides match TRBD2. This TCR came from a woman over 75 in a cohort sampled during active COVID-19. The CDR3 DNA sequence: TGTGCCAGCAGCCAAGCGGGGGGGAGATACGAGCAGTACTTC. This encodes CASSQAGGRYEQYF.